These 20 T cell receptor beta chains came from one sample sequenced in a study of blood T cell repertoires in COVID-19. Here immunoSEQ multiplex PCR was the method, and the copy in TCRdb shows in-frame clones only, minus some. The sample includes 120,000 to 150,000 clones, about 79% seen only once; the top ten take about 7.8%. Sequenced sample: peripheral blood. Receptors were obtained from a woman in her forties or fifties in a cohort sampled during active or convalescent COVID-19.

The CDR3 bases are TGTGCCAGCAGTGAGGGTGGGAGTAGCAATCAGCCCCAGCATTTT. The encoded protein is CASSEGGSSNQPQHF. This chain links TRBV2 with TRBJ1-5; D is ambiguous. Germline V CDR1 and CDR2: SNHLY, FYNNEI. With 3 bases removed from V and 0 bases from J, the gap between germline ends came to 9 bases. The CDR3 is 15 residues long.

The V gene is TRBV7-2, the J gene TRBJ1-3; 9 nucleotides agree with TRBD1. The J segment lost 7 bases and the V segment lost 5 bases, leaving 12 bases of the junction unmatched. The CDR3 runs to 16 residues. The germline gives CDR1 SGHTA, CDR2 FQGNSA. The CDR3 DNA follows: TGTGCCAGCAGCATACAGAAGTGGACAGGGGTGAACACCATATATTTT. Residues: CASSIQKWTGVNTIYF.

In DNA form, the CDR3 reads TGTGCCAGCAGTCTGGGGGGTAGCACAGATACGCAGTATTTT. Translated: CASSLGGSTDTQYF. The chain links TRBV3-1 (or the pseudogene TRBV3-2) to TRBJ2-3, with D maybe TRBD2 (6 bases). Trimming removed 6 bases from V and 0 bases from J, with 10 bases in between. CDR3 size: 14 residues. Germline V gives CDR1 LGHDT, CDR2 YNNKEL (reference sequence).

The J gene is TRBJ2-3, the V gene TRBV30; D may be TRBD1 (5 bases). CDR3 length equals 13 residues. Germline values: CDR1 GTSNPN, CDR2 SVGIG (reference sequence). Trimming shortened V by 8 bases and J by 0 bases, and 12 bases separated the two germline ends. CDR3 coding DNA: TGTGCCGGCAGCAGGGTTAGCACAGATACGCAGTATTTT. Translating gives CAGSRVSTDTQYF.

The chain couples TRBV5-1 to TRBJ2-1; D might be TRBD2 (5 bases). V shed 1 base and J shed 7 bases, with 21 bases lying between them. CDR1 is SGHRS, CDR2 YFSETQ, per germline. The CDR3 loop spans 17 amino acids. The CDR3 DNA follows: TGCGCCAGCAGCTTGAATAGACGGACGGGATCCCAAAATGAGCAGTTCTTC. Protein: CASSLNRRTGSQNEQFF.

The chain is built from TRBV5-1 and TRBJ2-5; 11 positions match TRBD2. Trimming took 3 bases from V and 3 from J; bases not matched to a gene: 1. Germline loops: CDR1 SGHRS, CDR2 YFSETQ. This CDR3 is built from 14 residues. The DNA for the CDR3 is TGCGCCAGCAGCTCACTAGCGGGGGAAGAGACCCAGTACTTC. Residues: CASSSLAGEETQYF. The variable domain in full, with the rest retrieved from reference TRBV5-1 and TRBJ2-5, is KAGVTQTPRYLIKTRGQQVTLSCSPISGHRSVSWYQQTPGQGLQFLFEYFSETQRNKGNFPGRFSGRQFSNSRSEMNVSTLELGDSALYLCASSSLAGEETQYFGPGTRLLVL.

The chain combines TRBV24-1 with TRBJ2-7; tentative D call: TRBD1 (6 bases). The CDR3 totals 13 residues. V lost 8 bases, J lost 3 bases, and 13 bases lay in between. CDR1 KGHDR and CDR2 SFDVKD come from the germline V gene. In nucleotides, the CDR3 is TGTGCCACCACCCTGACAGGAGACTACGAGCAGTACTTC. It translates to CATTLTGDYEQYF.

This clone came up a few times. The chain joins TRBV3-1 (or the pseudogene TRBV3-2) to TRBJ2-7; 14 positions match TRBD2. This CDR3 has 19 amino acids. The germline V gene has CDR1 LGHDT and CDR2 YNNKEL (reference sequence). With V trimmed by 0 bases and J by 3 bases, 10 bases remained unmatched. DNA for the CDR3: TGTGCCAGCAGCCAAGATCCGCGACTAGCGGGGGGGCGCCGCTACGAGCAGTACTTC. Its protein product is CASSQDPRLAGGRRYEQYF.

The chain combines TRBV3-1 (or the pseudogene TRBV3-2) with TRBJ2-5; TRBD1 agrees at 7 bases. CDR1 and CDR2 from the germline V gene are LGHDT and YNNKEL (reference sequence). Losses at the gene ends were 4 bases for V and 5 bases for J; bases not matched to a gene: 4. This CDR3 comprises 13 residues. CDR3 sequence: CASSLRGWETQYF. In DNA, the CDR3 is TGTGCCAGCAGCCTCAGGGGGTGGGAGACCCAGTACTTC.

This sequence joins TRBV27 and TRBJ2-6; D not resolved. This CDR3 has 17 amino acids. Trimming took off 6 bases at V and 0 bases at J, with 15 bases between the two ends. Germline assignment: CDR1 MNHEY and CDR2 SMNVEV (reference sequence). The CDR3 here is CASSRAAQSSGANVLTF. In DNA form, the CDR3 reads TGTGCCAGCAGCCGCGCCGCACAGAGCTCTGGGGCCAACGTCCTGACTTTC.

In its sample, this clone was seen a few times. The chain couples TRBV9 to TRBJ2-7, with D possibly being TRBD1 (5 bases). V shed 2 bases and J shed 6 bases, with 27 bases lying between them. CDR3 length: 18 residues. CDR1 is SGDLS, CDR2 YYNGEE, per germline. CDR3 DNA: TGTGCCAGCAGCGTGGCCGCCGGATGGGGAAAAGGGGATTCCGAGCAGTACTTC. It translates to CASSVAAGWGKGDSEQYF.

The rearrangement uses TRBV27 and TRBJ1-1, with D possibly TRBD1 on 6 matching bases. Per germline, CDR1 MNHEY and CDR2 SMNVEV (reference sequence). V was cut by 5 bases and J by 5 bases, with 18 bases left in between. The CDR3 is 15 residues long. CDR3 region: CASSARVGGRTEAFF. The CDR3, as DNA: TGTGCCAGCAGTGCCCGGGTAGGGGGTAGGACTGAAGCTTTCTTT.

This chain uses TRBV5-5 with TRBJ2-1; weak D call: TRBD2 (5 bases). Trimming stripped 1 base from V and 6 bases from J, with 14 bases between. This CDR3 contains 15 residues. Germline-derived CDR1 and CDR2 are SGHKS and YYEKEE (reference sequence). The CDR3 loop is CASSLWEGLANEQFF. The DNA of the CDR3 is TGTGCCAGCAGCTTGTGGGAAGGACTCGCCAATGAGCAGTTCTTC.

This clone was counted a single time. The gene calls are TRBV5-1 and TRBJ2-7, with TRBD2 matching 8 bases. The V and J ends lost 4 bases and 1 base, in that order; junction bases with no gene match: 13. The CDR3 runs to 17 residues. From germline, CDR1 is SGHRS and CDR2 YFSETQ. CDR3 bases: TGCGCCAGCAGCCCGGGGGGGCCTTACAGCTTATCCTACGAGCAGTACTTC. Its translation is CASSPGGPYSLSYEQYF.

The sample holds one count of this clone. The rearrangement links TRBV5-1 to TRBJ2-1; D not resolved. The CDR3 is 12 residues long. CDR1 is SGHRS, CDR2 YFSETQ, per germline. With 5 bases removed from V and 9 bases from J, the gap between germline ends came to 12 bases. CDR3: CASSVSGIEQFF. The CDR3 DNA follows: TGCGCCAGCAGTGTTTCAGGAATTGAGCAGTTCTTC.

The chain is built from TRBV7-9 and TRBJ2-3; 10 positions match TRBD2. Trimming took 3 bases from V and 1 from J; bases not matched to a gene: 4. The V gene's germline CDR1 is SEHNR and CDR2 FQNEAQ (reference sequence). The CDR3 is 16 amino acids. The CDR3 coding sequence is TGTGCCAGCAGCTTTCTAGCGGGGGACCGCACAGATACGCAGTATTTT. Protein: CASSFLAGDRTDTQYF.

This chain connects TRBV4-1 to TRBJ1-5, with a weak D call TRBD1 (5 bases). This CDR3 comprises 14 residues. The V gene's germline CDR1 is MGHRA and CDR2 YSYEKL. Trimming left V 5 bases short and J 6 bases short, with 14 bases between. The CDR3 sequence: CASSIGTSIQPQHF. The CDR3 region has the DNA TGCGCCAGCAGCATCGGGACTTCGATTCAGCCCCAGCATTTT.

The chain employs TRBV6-1 and TRBJ2-7; D is perhaps TRBD1 (6 bases). The CDR3 covers 15 residues. Trimming pared 3 bases from V and 2 bases from J, leaving 14 bases between. In germline, CDR1 is MNHNS, CDR2 SASEGT. The CDR3: CASSDPRDIAYEQYF. The CDR3 bases are TGTGCCAGCAGTGATCCACGGGACATTGCCTACGAGCAGTACTTC.

This rearrangement joins TRBV3-1 (or the pseudogene TRBV3-2) to TRBJ1-1; possibly TRBD1 for D (5 bases). There are 14 residues in the CDR3. Germline V gene lookup returns CDR1 LGHDT and CDR2 YNNKEL (reference sequence). The V end was cut by 5 bases, the J end by 1 base, with 11 bases between. CDR3 in amino acids: CASSEQEGNTEAFF. In DNA form, the CDR3 reads TGTGCCAGCAGCGAACAGGAGGGGAACACTGAAGCTTTCTTT.

This chain links TRBV9 with TRBJ2-2, with 12 bases identical to TRBD2. The junction had 15 bases not matched to a gene; V was cut back by 0 bases and J by 6 bases. Per the germline V gene, CDR1 is SGDLS and CDR2 is YYNGEE. The CDR3 sequence is 20 residues long. The CDR3 region is CASSVAPLGLAGMRAGELFF. CDR3 nucleotide sequence: TGTGCCAGCAGCGTAGCCCCACTTGGACTAGCGGGGATGCGGGCCGGGGAGCTGTTTTTT.